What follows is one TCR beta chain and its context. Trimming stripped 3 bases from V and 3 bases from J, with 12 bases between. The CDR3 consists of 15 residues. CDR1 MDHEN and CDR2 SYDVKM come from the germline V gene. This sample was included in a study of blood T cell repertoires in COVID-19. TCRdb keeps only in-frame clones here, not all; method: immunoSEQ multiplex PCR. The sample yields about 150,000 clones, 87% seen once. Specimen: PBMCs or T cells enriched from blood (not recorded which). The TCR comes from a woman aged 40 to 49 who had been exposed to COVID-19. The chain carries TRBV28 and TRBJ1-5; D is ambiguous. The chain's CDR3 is CASSFDSGYNQPQHF. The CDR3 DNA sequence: TGTGCCAGCAGTTTCGATTCAGGCTACAATCAGCCCCAGCATTTT. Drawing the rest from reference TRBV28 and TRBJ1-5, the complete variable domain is DVKVTQSSRYLVKRTGEKVFLECVQDMDHENMFWYRQDPGLGLRLIYFSYDVKMKEKGDIPEGYSVSREKKERFSLILESASTNQTSMYLCASSFDSGYNQPQHFGDGTRLSIL.